The T cell receptor (beta chain) described here comes from a study of control samples from healthy donors and cancer patients. Germline CDR1 reads MNHEY; CDR2 reads SVGAGI. Trimming left V 7 bases short and J 0 bases short, with 9 bases between. This CDR3 comprises 13 residues. TCRdb keeps only in-frame clones here, not all; method: immunoSEQ multiplex PCR. The sample lists about 130,000 clones, about 91% occurring once. This TCR was sampled from a man aged 18 to 30 in good health. The sequenced sample was blood. The V gene is TRBV6-5, the J gene TRBJ1-1; no reliable D call. The CDR3 reads CASTYGVNTEAFF. The CDR3 DNA reads TGTGCCAGCACCTACGGGGTGAACACTGAAGCTTTCTTT.